These T cell receptor beta chains were read from a single sample in a study of T cells in Graves' hyperthyroidism and ophthalmopathy. TCRdb re-analysed the multiplex PCR reads in MiXCR, keeping a single row per CDR3 protein. Counted here are under 700,000 distinct CDR3 sequences, 46% occurring once; the ten biggest clones make up roughly 8.2%. Material for sequencing was peripheral blood or thyroid tissue (not recorded which). These receptors originate from a woman aged 18-29 years with Graves' hyperthyroidism. CDR3s include the opening cysteine and the closing phenylalanine or tryptophan. The D gene is left open where the match is weak. Size is omitted from some rows. Given values are once, few, many or a class for expanded clones.

CSAWKQGYHEQYF	TGCAGTGCCTGGAAACAGGGGTACCACGAGCAGTACTTC	-	TRBV20-1	TRBJ2-7	TRBD1
CASRPPRDKTYEQYF	TGTGCCAGCAGGCCCCCCCGGGACAAAACCTACGAGCAGTACTTC	-	TRBV9	TRBJ2-7	-
CASSRSGRAGEQYF	TGTGCCAGCAGCCGTAGCGGGAGGGCCGGCGAGCAGTACTTC	-	TRBV7-3	TRBJ2-7	TRBD2
CATNRDRADTQYF	TGTGCCACCAACCGGGACAGGGCGGATACGCAGTATTTT	many	TRBV24-1	TRBJ2-3	TRBD1
CASSGTGEGDTQYF	TGCGCCAGCAGTGGCACGGGGGAGGGGGATACGCAGTATTTT	-	TRBV10-2	TRBJ2-3	TRBD2
CASSKQSGDEQYF	TGTGCCAGCAGCAAGCAATCGGGGGACGAGCAGTACTTC	-	TRBV7-9	TRBJ2-7	-
CASSLNGVLRETQYF	TGTGCCAGCAGTTTAAACGGGGTTCTAAGAGAGACCCAGTACTTC	-	TRBV2	TRBJ2-5	-
CAISEGQGFPQGANVLTF	TGTGCCATCAGTGAGGGACAGGGGTTCCCTCAGGGGGCCAACGTCCTGACTTTC	-	TRBV10-3	TRBJ2-6	TRBD1
CASSFAQTGYTF	TGTGCCAGCAGTTTTGCGCAGACTGGCTACACCTTC	many	TRBV12-3/TRBV12-4	TRBJ1-2	-
CSVENPNGYTF	TGCAGCGTTGAGAATCCAAATGGCTACACCTTC	many	TRBV29-1	TRBJ1-2	-
CSVVRQASTGELFF	TGCAGCGTTGTACGACAGGCGAGCACCGGGGAGCTGTTTTTT	many	TRBV29-1	TRBJ2-2	-
CASSPGGVRALSEAFF	TGTGCCAGCAGCCCAGGGGGCGTCAGGGCTCTCAGTGAAGCTTTCTTT	few	TRBV24-1	TRBJ1-1	TRBD1
CSLDRGPGYTF	TGCAGCCTCGACAGGGGGCCTGGCTACACCTTC	-	TRBV29-1	TRBJ1-2	TRBD1
CASSDGTAGGQYF	TGTGCCTCCAGTGATGGGACAGCCGGTGGGCAGTACTTC	-	TRBV24-1	TRBJ2-7	TRBD1
CASSANVGTSGYEQYF	TGTGCCAGCAGTGCGAACGTCGGGACTAGCGGCTACGAGCAGTACTTC	few	TRBV2	TRBJ2-7	TRBD2
CASSLGGNGYTF	TGTGCCAGCAGCTTAGGAGGGAATGGCTACACCTTC	many	TRBV12-3/TRBV12-4	TRBJ1-2	-
CATSDPQGQGNGYTF	TGTGCCACCAGTGATCCCCAAGGACAGGGTAATGGCTACACCTTC	many	TRBV24-1	TRBJ1-2	TRBD1
CASSSSGRQETQYF	TGTGCCAGCAGCTCCTCGGGCCGGCAAGAGACCCAGTACTTC	many	TRBV7-9	TRBJ2-5	-
CASSRTSGPEQYF	TGCGCCAGCAGCCGGACTAGCGGTCCCGAGCAGTACTTC	-	TRBV4-1	TRBJ2-7	TRBD2
CASSYGESPLHF	TGTGCCAGCAGTTATGGGGAATCACCCCTCCACTTT	-	TRBV2	TRBJ1-6	-
CASSVSGAYQETQYF	TGTGCCAGCAGCGTCAGCGGGGCATACCAAGAGACCCAGTACTTC	many	TRBV9	TRBJ2-5	TRBD2
CAISEGQGSQPQHF	TGTGCCATCAGTGAGGGACAGGGTAGCCAGCCCCAGCATTTT	-	TRBV10-3	TRBJ1-5	TRBD1
CASSFRVDEQYF	TGTGCCAGCAGCTTCAGGGTTGACGAGCAGTACTTC	many	TRBV7-9	TRBJ2-7	-
CASSLGGQAAAQYF	TGTGCCAGCAGCTTAGGCGGACAGGCCGCCGCGCAGTACTTC	once	TRBV7-6	TRBJ2-7	TRBD1
CASSWGGIEYGYTF	TGTGCCAGCAGCTGGGGGGGGATTGAGTATGGCTACACCTTC	-	TRBV7-9	TRBJ1-2	-
CASSLVWGAPEAFF	TGTGCCAGCAGCTTAGTGTGGGGGGCGCCTGAAGCTTTCTTT	-	TRBV7-6	TRBJ1-1	-
CASSAFGQQETQYF	TGTGCCAGCAGCGCCTTCGGACAACAAGAGACCCAGTACTTC	few	TRBV9	TRBJ2-5	-
CASTDGLAEETQYF	TGTGCCAGCACCGACGGTCTAGCGGAAGAGACCCAGTACTTC	many	TRBV2	TRBJ2-5	TRBD2
CAISGTTSNQPQHF	TGTGCCATCAGCGGGACCACCAGCAATCAGCCCCAGCATTTT	-	TRBV10-3	TRBJ1-5	-
CSASWGNQPQHF	TGCAGTGCTAGTTGGGGCAATCAGCCCCAGCATTTT	many	TRBV20-1	TRBJ1-5	-
CSARGWTSGSSETQYF	TGCAGTGCTAGAGGGTGGACTAGCGGGAGTTCGGAGACCCAGTACTTC	few	TRBV20-1	TRBJ2-5	TRBD2
CATSEGRGLYSPLHF	TGTGCCACCAGTGAAGGGAGAGGGTTGTATTCACCCCTCCACTTT	-	TRBV24-1	TRBJ1-6	-
CSARPRGSSGNTIYF	TGCAGTGCTAGACCCAGGGGAAGCTCTGGAAACACCATATATTTT	few	TRBV20-1	TRBJ1-3	-